These 12 T cell receptor beta chains were sequenced from one sample in a study of OX40 agonist ivuxolimab in advanced cancers. Some clones are missing from TCRdb's copy, which holds only in-frame ones; the method was immunoSEQ multiplex PCR. The sample yields thousands of clones, 70% to 80% seen once. Sequenced here: CD4+ or CD8+ T cells sorted from blood, sampled in a trial of the OX40 agonist ivuxolimab. These receptors were obtained from an adult with an advanced solid tumor such as melanoma, head and neck, liver or kidney cancer.

The rearrangement joins TRBV27 to TRBJ1-4, with 7 bases lining up with TRBD1. The V segment lost 5 bases and the J segment 5 bases; nucleotides outside the gene matches: 5. Germline CDR1 and CDR2: MNHEY and SMNVEV (reference sequence). The CDR3 covers 14 residues. The CDR3 nucleotides are TGTGCCAGCAGTGCGACAGGGAAGAATGAAAAACTGTTTTTT. It is translated as CASSATGKNEKLFF.

The chain has TRBV27 and TRBJ1-5; possibly TRBD1 for D (5 bases). CDR3 size: 15 residues. Trimming shortened V by 6 bases and J by 3 bases, and 15 bases separated the two germline ends. Germline CDR1 is MNHEY and CDR2 is SMNVEV (reference sequence). The CDR3 DNA reads TGTGCCAGCAGCCCTTCGGGGGGGAACAATCAGCCCCAGCATTTT. It is translated as CASSPSGGNNQPQHF.

The chain uses TRBV28 and TRBJ1-5; 11 bases fit TRBD1. J was trimmed by 3 bases and V by 4 bases; bases with no gene match: 2. Germline V gene lookup returns CDR1 MDHEN and CDR2 SYDVKM. This CDR3 has 15 residues. CDR3 nucleotide sequence: TGTGCCAGCAGTTGGGGACAGGGGGTCAATCAGCCCCAGCATTTT. Translating it yields CASSWGQGVNQPQHF.

The chain carries TRBV4-3 and TRBJ1-2; D ambiguous. The V and J ends lost 2 bases and 4 bases respectively, with 8 bases between them. Germline V gene sequence: CDR1 LGHNA, CDR2 YSLEER. The CDR3 consists of 13 residues. CDR3 loop: CASSQNDGYGYTF. CDR3 DNA sequence: TGCGCCAGCAGCCAAAATGATGGCTATGGCTACACCTTC.

This clone was seen a few times. The chain uses TRBV12-1 and TRBJ1-5. TRBV12-1 is recorded as a pseudogene. The CDR3 is made up of 14 amino acids. The CDR3 region is CAPLLGDSNQPQHF. The CDR3 bases are TGTGCCCCCCTTCTCGGGGATAGCAATCAGCCCCAGCATTTT.

The rearrangement links TRBV19 to TRBJ1-5; D is unclear. CDR1 LNHDA and CDR2 SQIVND come from the germline V gene (reference sequence). Trimming took off 5 bases at V and 2 bases at J, with 13 bases between the two ends. This CDR3 comprises 15 residues. The CDR3 reads CASSYSLSGNQPQHF. In DNA form, the CDR3 reads TGTGCCAGTAGTTATTCTCTCTCAGGCAATCAGCCCCAGCATTTT.

Here the CDR3 reads CASSVGTTYNEQFF. CDR3 DNA sequence: TGTGCCAGCAGTGTTGGGACCACCTACAATGAGCAGTTCTTC. The chain links TRBV25-1 to TRBJ2-1, with D perhaps TRBD1 or TRBD2 (5 bases each). CDR1 is MGHDK and CDR2 is SYGVNS in the germline V gene. The germline V and J ends were trimmed by 4 bases and 2 bases, with 9 bases remaining between them. The CDR3 totals 14 residues.

V and J are TRBV4-3 and TRBJ2-5, with 14 nucleotides matching TRBD2. J was trimmed by 4 bases and V by 3 bases; bases with no gene match: 10. Looked up from germline, CDR1 is LGHNA and CDR2 is YSLEER. The CDR3 is made up of 18 amino acids. The CDR3 sequence is CASSHRLAGGRVGETQYF. The DNA of the CDR3 is TGCGCCAGCAGCCACCGACTAGCGGGAGGGCGGGTCGGAGAGACCCAGTACTTC.

V usage is TRBV9 and J usage is TRBJ2-2; D unresolved. The CDR3 contains 13 residues. V lost 6 bases and J 2 bases, leaving 8 bases between the germline ends. Germline V gene data show CDR1 as SGDLS and CDR2 as YYNGEE. The CDR3, as DNA: TGTGCCAGCAAAAAGGGCAACACCGGGGAGCTGTTTTTT. Protein sequence: CASKKGNTGELFF.

This rearrangement joins TRBV4-2 to TRBJ2-7, with D tentatively TRBD2 (5 bases). Germline-derived CDR1 and CDR2 are LGHNA and YNFKEQ. The CDR3 length is 15 residues. Trimming pared 0 bases from V and 2 bases from J, leaving 11 bases between. Written as DNA, the CDR3 is TGTGCCAGCAGCCAAGAGGGGAGTAGCACCTACGAGCAGTACTTC. This encodes CASSQEGSSTYEQYF.

As for this clone: Other DNA sequences of this sample code for an identical CDR3. This chain connects TRBV9 to TRBJ1-4; TRBD1 might be the D (6 bases). This CDR3 spans 14 amino acids. The V gene's germline CDR1 is SGDLS and CDR2 YYNGEE. Trimming took off 0 bases at V and 7 bases at J, with 10 bases between the two ends. The CDR3 spells CASSVEGGSEKLFF. In nucleotides, the CDR3 is TGTGCCAGCAGCGTAGAAGGGGGTAGTGAAAAACTGTTTTTT.

V usage is TRBV14 and J usage is TRBJ1-5; no definite D call. The CDR3 is 19 amino acids. Germline CDR1 reads SGHDN; CDR2 reads FVKESK. Between the trimmed V and J ends, which lost 0 bases and 3 bases, there was a span of 21 bases. CDR3 DNA: TGTGCCAGCAGCCAAGATCCCGGGAATGCACGAGGGATCAATCAGCCCCAGCATTTT. It translates to CASSQDPGNARGINQPQHF.